This paragraph reports one TCR beta chain. Its antigen is unknown. The sample originates from a study of early T cells in non-severe SARS-CoV-2 infection. On the study more broadly: Chains were not paired, and sequencing was done on bulk RNA from unsorted whole blood.

Broader study findings: Matching with VDJdb favored anti-spike CD8 responses (missing private and CD4 specificities).

Germline-derived CDR1 and CDR2 are SGHDN and FVKESK. The length of the CDR3 is 11 residues. V was clipped by 1 base and J by 10 bases, with 7 bases between them. Individually, cDNA molecules had unique molecular identifiers attached to them. Using its own MiXCR run on the 5' RACE reads, TCRdb lists one record per CDR3 protein. The data hold 30,000 to 35,000 distinct CDR3 sequences, with about 6.7% observed a single time. The TCR comes from an adult who was a healthcare worker with PCR-confirmed SARS-CoV-2 infection or an uninfected control (not recorded which). The sample was whole blood. The chain has TRBV14 and TRBJ2-5; D not resolved. The CDR3 nucleotides read TGTGCCAGCAGCCAAGGGCCCTACCAGTACTTC. It is translated as CASSQGPYQYF. Filled out from reference TRBV14 and TRBJ2-5, the complete variable domain reads EAGVTQFPSHSVIEKGQTVTLRCDPISGHDNLYWYRRVMGKEIKFLLHFVKESKQDESGMPNNRFLAERTGGTYSTLKVQPAELEDSGVYFCASSQGPYQYFGPGTRLLVL.